Listed below are T cell receptor beta chains from one sample, sequenced in a study of T-cell memory formation after mild COVID-19. Via MiXCR, TCRdb re-called the 5' RACE reads, giving one row per CDR3 protein. The sample lists fewer than 700,000 distinct CDR3 sequences; less than 25% were seen once. The sequenced sample consisted of PBMCs or a T cell subset sorted from them (not recorded which). Receptor source: an adult woman who had mild COVID-19 (a few samples of this study predate the infection). Cell type and time point are not known. Both conserved end residues are part of each CDR3. D genes are given only for firm matches. Size tells how often a clone was seen (once, few, many) or the class of an expanded clone, and some rows leave it out.

d_call	clone_size	v_call	j_call	cdr3_nt	cdr3_aa
.	.	TRBV13	TRBJ2-2	TGTGCCAGCAGCTTACGAGGACACCTGAACACCGGGGAGCTGTTTTTT	CASSLRGHLNTGELFF
TRBD2	.	TRBV12-3/TRBV12-4	TRBJ2-3	TGTGCCAGCAGTCCCCGTGTAGCGGGAGTTACAGATACGCAGTATTTT	CASSPRVAGVTDTQYF
.	.	TRBV21-1	TRBJ2-7	TGTGCCAGCAGCAAAGAGATTAGGATCTCCTACGAGCAGTACTTC	CASSKEIRISYEQYF
TRBD1	.	TRBV2	TRBJ2-5	TGTGCCAGCAGGGCTTTACGCCGGGACAGGGGGCAAGAGACCCAGTACTTC	CASRALRRDRGQETQYF
.	.	TRBV7-2	TRBJ1-6	TGTGCCAGCAGCACATGGAATAATTCACCCCTCCACTTT	CASSTWNNSPLHF
.	.	TRBV20-1	TRBJ2-1	TGCAGTGCAACCCCGGGGAACAATGAGCAGTTCTTC	CSATPGNNEQFF
.	few	TRBV7-2	TRBJ2-7	TGTGCCAGCAGCTTAGGCACAGGGACTTCCTACGAGCAGTACTTC	CASSLGTGTSYEQYF
.	.	TRBV7-8	TRBJ1-6	TGTGCCAGCAGCGAATACAGGGATTCACCCCTCCACTTT	CASSEYRDSPLHF
TRBD2	few	TRBV5-1	TRBJ2-5	TGCGCCAGCAGCTTTTCTCGGACTAGCAGAGAGACCCAGTACTTC	CASSFSRTSRETQYF
.	.	TRBV7-9	TRBJ2-7	TGTGCCAGCAGCTCACCGGGACGGACCCGAATGGAGCAGTACTTC	CASSSPGRTRMEQYF
TRBD1	.	TRBV9	TRBJ2-3	TGTGCCAGCAGCGCATCCCTGGACAGGTGGACAGATACGCAGTATTTT	CASSASLDRWTDTQYF
TRBD1	.	TRBV4-1	TRBJ2-3	TGCGCCAGCAGCCAAGGCCTAAGAGGACAGGGCCAGTATTTT	CASSQGLRGQGQYF
.	few	TRBV7-9	TRBJ1-5	TGTGCCAGCAGCTTCGGACAGATCTCGCCCCAGCATTTT	CASSFGQISPQHF
TRBD1	.	TRBV7-9	TRBJ2-5	TGTGCCAGCAGTCCCTATACAGGGGAAGAGACCCAGTACTTC	CASSPYTGEETQYF
.	.	TRBV7-2	TRBJ1-1	TGTGCCAGCAGCTTAGATTTCGGCAGGCCTGAAGCTTTCTTT	CASSLDFGRPEAFF
.	few	TRBV7-3	TRBJ2-3	TGTGCCAGCAGCTTCTGGGAAGGAGATACGCAGTATTTT	CASSFWEGDTQYF
.	.	TRBV7-3	TRBJ2-1	TGTGCCAGCAGTGACCAGGGTAGCTGGACAAATGAGCAGTTCTTC	CASSDQGSWTNEQFF
TRBD1	many	TRBV5-1	TRBJ2-7	TGCGCCAGCAGCTTGGGGACAGGGACCTACGAGCAGTACTTC	CASSLGTGTYEQYF
TRBD1	few	TRBV4-1	TRBJ1-6	TGCGCCAGCAGCCGGGGACAGGGAACGGGATCACCCCTCCACTTT	CASSRGQGTGSPLHF
TRBD1	few	TRBV7-9	TRBJ2-7	TGTGCCAGCAGCCGGGGACAGAGCCCCTCCTACGAGCAGTACTTC	CASSRGQSPSYEQYF
.	.	TRBV5-1	TRBJ1-2	TGCGCCAGCAGCTTGGCGAGTCAGACCTATGGCTACACCTTC	CASSLASQTYGYTF
.	.	TRBV5-1	TRBJ1-2	TGCGCCAGCAGCTTGGAGGAGGCGGGTGATGGCTACACCTTC	CASSLEEAGDGYTF
.	.	TRBV24-1	TRBJ1-2	TGTGCCACCAGTGACCAGTCTTCTAACCCGCTCTATGGCTACACCTTC	CATSDQSSNPLYGYTF
.	.	TRBV30	TRBJ1-5	TGTGCCTGGAGTGTGGGTAGCAATCAGCCCCAGCATTTT	CAWSVGSNQPQHF
.	.	TRBV5-1	TRBJ2-3	TGCGCCAGCCGGAACTCTTTGGATACGCAGTATTTT	CASRNSLDTQYF
.	few	TRBV2	TRBJ2-1	TGTGCCAGCAGTGAAGGGTGGGCGGAGCAGTTCTTC	CASSEGWAEQFF
TRBD2	.	TRBV20-1	TRBJ2-3	TGCAGTGCTGCGACTAGCGGGGGAGGGGATACGCAGTATTTT	CSAATSGGGDTQYF
.	.	TRBV12-3/TRBV12-4	TRBJ2-1	TGTGCCAGCAGTCCCAGGACGGCGAACAATGAGCAGTTCTTC	CASSPRTANNEQFF
TRBD1	few	TRBV20-1	TRBJ2-1	TGCAGTGCACCTACAGGGGGTACCCTCAGTGAGCAGTTCTTC	CSAPTGGTLSEQFF
TRBD2	.	TRBV4-2	TRBJ2-1	TGTGCCAGCATCAAACAAGACAGCGGGGGGCCTTCCTACAATGAGCAGTTCTTC	CASIKQDSGGPSYNEQFF
TRBD1	few	TRBV29-1	TRBJ2-7	TGCAGCGTTGAATCAGGACAGGGTTTCGAGCAGTACTTC	CSVESGQGFEQYF
.	few	TRBV15	TRBJ2-6	TGTGCCACCAGCAGAGGGGGCTCTGGGGCCAACGTCCTGACTTTC	CATSRGGSGANVLTF
.	.	TRBV12-3/TRBV12-4	TRBJ1-3	TGTGCCAGCACCGTGAAGGCGTTCCTTTCTGGAAACACCATATATTTT	CASTVKAFLSGNTIYF